This TCR beta chain derives from a study of CD4 T cell repertoires in COVID-19. Germline CDR1 is SQVTM and CDR2 is ANQGSEA. V was trimmed by 7 bases and J by 4 bases, leaving 19 bases between them. The length of the CDR3 is 14 residues. The memory T cells were sequenced right after ex vivo isolation, without culture. Some clones are missing from TCRdb's copy, which holds only in-frame ones; the method was immunoSEQ multiplex PCR. The data show about 22,000 clones, around nine tenths seen once. The V call is TRBV29-1, the J call TRBJ2-5; tentatively, D is TRBD2 (5 bases). The sequence came from a human donor who had COVID-19. Material: central memory CD4+ T cells from blood, obtained before the COVID-19 pandemic. CDR3 region: CSAPSGGRGETQYF. DNA of the CDR3: TGCAGCGCCCCCTCGGGCGGTCGGGGAGAGACCCAGTACTTC.